Presented here are 20 T cell receptor beta chains from one specimen sequenced in a study of blood T cell repertoires in COVID-19. Produced via immunoSEQ multiplex PCR; TCRdb's table is partial and in-frame only. Of tens of thousands of clones listed, around 80% are singletons. The sample consisted of peripheral blood. The receptors were sampled from a man aged 60 to 69 with acute or convalescent COVID-19.

This clone was counted a few times. CDR3 region: CASSPKPPSDNEQFF. The CDR3, as DNA: TGTGCCAGCAGCCCTAAGCCCCCTAGTGACAATGAGCAGTTCTTC. J is TRBJ2-1 and V is TRBV11-1; D unclear. Trimming cost V 5 bases and J 5 bases, with 16 bases left between them. This CDR3 comprises 15 residues. Germline lookup yields CDR1 SGHAT and CDR2 FQDESV (reference sequence).

This clone was detected a few times. The chain combines TRBV27 with TRBJ2-1; D perhaps matches TRBD2 (5 bases). The germline V and J ends were trimmed by 3 bases and 8 bases, with 17 bases remaining between them. This CDR3 contains 15 residues. CDR1 and CDR2 from the germline V gene are MNHEY and SMNVEV (reference sequence). CDR3 residues: CASSLDPGSFYEQFF. The CDR3 DNA reads as TGTGCCAGCAGTTTGGACCCGGGATCCTTCTATGAGCAGTTCTTC.

The chain is built from TRBV30 and TRBJ1-6, with a tentative D call TRBD1 (5 bases). V shed 1 base and J shed 9 bases, with 16 bases lying between them. Germline CDR1 reads GTSNPN; CDR2 reads SVGIG (reference sequence). CDR3 length: 15 residues. The CDR3, as DNA: TGTGCCTGGAGTGGTAGGGACGGGACTGCTTCACCCCTCCACTTT. Its translation: CAWSGRDGTASPLHF.

This clone came up a few times. V and J are TRBV5-1 and TRBJ1-4, with D possibly being TRBD1 (5 bases). The CDR3 length is 15 residues. Per germline, CDR1 SGHRS and CDR2 YFSETQ. The V end lost 0 bases, the J end lost 3 bases, and 9 bases lay between the germline ends. The CDR3 nucleotides read TGCGCCAGCAGCTTGGTCGGGGGGTCTAATGAAAAACTGTTTTTT. It codes for CASSLVGGSNEKLFF. Looking up the rest from reference TRBV5-1 and TRBJ1-4 gives the full variable domain: KAGVTQTPRYLIKTRGQQVTLSCSPISGHRSVSWYQQTPGQGLQFLFEYFSETQRNKGNFPGRFSGRQFSNSRSEMNVSTLELGDSALYLCASSLVGGSNEKLFFGSGTQLSVL.

This chain joins TRBV11-1 and TRBJ2-3, with 9 bases fitting TRBD2. CDR3 length equals 16 residues. Unmatched junction bases numbered 10, after V lost 3 bases and J lost 6 bases. Germline lookup yields CDR1 SGHAT and CDR2 FQDESV (reference sequence). The CDR3 protein is CASSFLRGGQSDTQYF. The CDR3 nucleotides read TGTGCCAGCAGCTTCTTGCGGGGGGGCCAATCGGATACGCAGTATTTT. Combining the CDR3 with reference TRBV11-1 and TRBJ2-3 gives the whole variable domain EAEVAQSPRYKITEKSQAVAFWCDPISGHATLYWYRQILGQGPELLVQFQDESVVDDSQLPKDRFSAERLKGVDSTLKIQPAELGDSAMYLCASSFLRGGQSDTQYFGPGTRLTVL.

The chain links TRBV11-2 to TRBJ2-1; D gene ambiguous. CDR1 is SGHAT, CDR2 FQNNGV, per germline. Trimming left V 5 bases short and J 5 bases short, with 19 bases between. The CDR3 spans 16 residues. CDR3 sequence: CASSLGHFTKDNEQFF. The DNA of the CDR3 is TGTGCCAGCAGCCTCGGCCACTTCACTAAGGACAATGAGCAGTTCTTC. Combining the CDR3 with reference TRBV11-2 and TRBJ2-1 gives the whole variable domain EAGVAQSPRYKIIEKRQSVAFWCNPISGHATLYWYQQILGQGPKLLIQFQNNGVVDDSQLPKDRFSAERLKGVDSTLKIQPAKLEDSAVYLCASSLGHFTKDNEQFFGPGTRLTVL.

The genes are TRBV11-3 and TRBJ2-3; D gene uncertain. CDR3 length: 16 amino acids. In germline, CDR1 is SGHNT, CDR2 YENEEA. Trimming took off 6 bases at V and 0 bases at J, with 16 bases between the two ends. For the CDR3, the DNA is TGTGCCAGCAGTCCAAACTCCTCCCCTAGCACAGATACGCAGTATTTT. Translating it yields CASSPNSSPSTDTQYF. The variable domain in full, completed from reference TRBV11-3 and TRBJ2-3, reads EAGVVQSPRYKIIEKKQPVAFWCNPISGHNTLYWYLQNLGQGPELLIRYENEEAVDDSQLPKDRFSAERLKGVDSTLKIQPAELGDSAVYLCASSPNSSPSTDTQYFGPGTRLTVL.

V usage is TRBV5-1 and J usage is TRBJ1-1, with TRBD1 identical over 8 bases. Germline V gene data show CDR1 as SGHRS and CDR2 as YFSETQ. V lost 4 bases, J lost 0 bases, and 8 bases stayed unmatched. This CDR3 is 16 amino acids long. CDR3 sequence reads: CASSARGDRLNTEAFF. CDR3 nucleotides: TGCGCCAGCAGCGCAAGGGGGGACAGGCTGAACACTGAAGCTTTCTTT.

V is TRBV5-1 and J is TRBJ1-1, with TRBD1 as a possible D gene (6 bases). V was cut by 2 bases and J by 5 bases, with 19 bases left in between. There are 16 residues in the CDR3. CDR1 is SGHRS and CDR2 is YFSETQ in the germline V gene. CDR3 sequence (DNA): TGCGCCAGCAGCTTAGTGCCCTCGGGGGGGCGGACTGAAGCTTTCTTT. Protein: CASSLVPSGGRTEAFF. Together with reference TRBV5-1 and TRBJ1-1, the CDR3 gives the full variable domain: KAGVTQTPRYLIKTRGQQVTLSCSPISGHRSVSWYQQTPGQGLQFLFEYFSETQRNKGNFPGRFSGRQFSNSRSEMNVSTLELGDSALYLCASSLVPSGGRTEAFFGQGTRLTVV.

The J gene is TRBJ2-1, the V gene TRBV28; the D gene is possibly TRBD2 (5 bases). Trimming removed 6 bases from V and 0 bases from J, with 12 bases in between. The CDR3 spans 15 residues. Germline V gene lookup returns CDR1 MDHEN and CDR2 SYDVKM. The CDR3 DNA reads TGTGCCAGCAGGGGAGTCAGCCGCTCCTACAATGAGCAGTTCTTC. It translates to CASRGVSRSYNEQFF.

CDR3 nucleotide sequence: TGCGCCAGCAGCCCCCGCCGACGAGGAAGGGGGAACACTGAAGCTTTCTTT. It codes for CASSPRRRGRGNTEAFF. V is TRBV5-1 and J is TRBJ1-1; a possible D gene is TRBD1 (5 bases). Germline V gene lookup returns CDR1 SGHRS and CDR2 YFSETQ. Trimming stripped 4 bases from V and 1 base from J, with 20 bases between. The CDR3 loop spans 17 amino acids. The full variable domain, its missing parts supplied by reference TRBV5-1 and TRBJ1-1, is KAGVTQTPRYLIKTRGQQVTLSCSPISGHRSVSWYQQTPGQGLQFLFEYFSETQRNKGNFPGRFSGRQFSNSRSEMNVSTLELGDSALYLCASSPRRRGRGNTEAFFGQGTRLTVV.

This chain uses TRBV30 with TRBJ1-2; D not certain. The V gene lost 4 bases and the J gene lost 5 bases, with 11 bases spanning the gap. Germline V CDR1 and CDR2: GTSNPN, SVGIG (reference sequence). The CDR3 runs to 12 residues. In nucleotides, the CDR3 is TGTGCCTGGACCCCAGGTACTTATGGCTACACCTTC. Protein product: CAWTPGTYGYTF.

The chain carries TRBV30 and TRBJ1-6, with a weak D call TRBD1 (5 bases). The ends were cut back, 2 bases at V and 3 bases at J, with 8 bases in the middle. Germline V gives CDR1 GTSNPN, CDR2 SVGIG (reference sequence). CDR3 size: 14 residues. The CDR3 sequence: CAWSWQGYNSPLHF. The CDR3 nucleotides read TGTGCCTGGAGTTGGCAGGGCTATAATTCACCCCTCCACTTT. The full variable domain, in which reference TRBV30 and TRBJ1-6 provide the parts outside the CDR3, is SQTIHQWPATLVQPVGSPLSLECTVEGTSNPNLYWYRQAAGRGLQLLFYSVGIGQISSEVPQNLSASRPQDRQFILSSKKLLLSDSGFYLCAWSWQGYNSPLHFGNGTRLTVT.

The chain is built from TRBV7-2 and TRBJ2-5, with 8 bases aligning to TRBD2. This CDR3 contains 15 residues. The trim removed 1 base at V and 0 bases at J, leaving 1 base unmatched. From germline, CDR1 is SGHTA and CDR2 FQGNSA. The CDR3 region has the DNA TGTGCCAGCAGCTTAGGCGGGGGGTACCAAGAGACCCAGTACTTC. Translated: CASSLGGGYQETQYF.

V gene TRBV6-1 combines with J gene TRBJ2-3, with 11 bases lining up with TRBD2. Per germline, CDR1 MNHNS and CDR2 SASEGT. The CDR3 extends over 17 amino acids. With 2 bases clipped from V and 3 bases from J, the junction kept 7 bases outside the gene matches. In DNA, the CDR3 is TGTGCCAGCAGTGAATACGGCCTAGCGGGGGGAACAGATACGCAGTATTTT. Amino acids: CASSEYGLAGGTDTQYF.

The rearrangement joins TRBV19 to TRBJ2-3; TRBD1 matches at 9 bases. With V trimmed by 5 bases and J by 5 bases, 8 bases remained unmatched. The germline gives CDR1 LNHDA, CDR2 SQIVND (reference sequence). The CDR3 length is 15 residues. The DNA for the CDR3 is TGTGCCAGTAGTTCAGGACAGGGGTTTTTAGATACGCAGTATTTT. Translated: CASSSGQGFLDTQYF.

The V call is TRBV6-2 or TRBV6-3, the J call TRBJ1-2, with a possible D match to TRBD1 (6 bases). V gave up 3 bases and J gave up 2 bases, with 13 bases separating them. CDR1 and CDR2 (germline): MNHEY, SVGEGT. The CDR3 runs to 15 residues. CDR3 in DNA: TGTGCCAGCAGTTATCCCGCGACAGGAAACTATGGCTACACCTTC. Its protein is CASSYPATGNYGYTF.

The J gene is TRBJ2-5, the V gene TRBV7-2; 8 nucleotides line up with TRBD1. CDR1 and CDR2 (germline): SGHTA, FQGNSA. Germline trimming cut 6 bases from V and 5 bases from J; bases unmatched to any gene: 8. The CDR3 sequence is 14 residues long. This chain's CDR3 is CASSSQGVRETQYF. DNA of the CDR3: TGTGCCAGCAGTTCACAGGGGGTGCGTGAGACCCAGTACTTC.

The rearrangement uses TRBV18 and TRBJ1-4; weak D call: TRBD1 (5 bases). This CDR3 is 16 amino acids long. Germline V gene lookup returns CDR1 KGHSH and CDR2 LQKENI. V was pared by 1 base and J by 8 bases, with 17 bases between. The CDR3 spells CASSPRQGAGKEKLFF. The CDR3 bases are TGTGCCAGCTCACCACGGCAGGGCGCCGGAAAGGAAAAACTGTTTTTT.

The chain uses TRBV4-1 and TRBJ2-3; 12 nucleotides align to TRBD2. V was pared by 4 bases and J by 4 bases, with 3 bases of the junction left unmatched. Germline V CDR1 and CDR2: MGHRA, YSYEKL. The CDR3 totals 15 residues. The CDR3 loop reads CASSPWTSGADTQYF. The CDR3 DNA reads as TGCGCCAGCAGCCCCTGGACTAGCGGGGCAGATACGCAGTATTTT.